This T cell receptor (beta chain) was retrieved from a study of blood T cell repertoires in COVID-19. Across the study: Both acute and convalescent COVID-19 samples were obtained from the United States, Italy and Spain. T cells, B-cell-depleted T cells, or PBMCs supplied cDNA or gDNA.

A single count supports this clone. Authors' methods: Amplification from reference gene primers served as the basis for estimated nucleated cell counts. TCRdb's table, derived via immunoSEQ multiplex PCR, lists solely in-frame clones and lacks some. The V and J calls and the clone size are those of that table, but D and trimming were determined from the DNA. This sample has 110,000 or so clones, with 81% found just once. Germline V gene data show CDR1 as SGHDT and CDR2 as YYEEEE. This CDR3 has 13 residues. Deletions cut 1 base from V and 12 bases from J, with 16 bases between. J is TRBJ1-2 and V is TRBV5-6, with TRBD1 as a possible D gene (5 bases). The material sequenced was peripheral blood. The clonotype comes from a man in his forties or fifties with acute or convalescent COVID-19. The CDR3 reads CASSLPPPGVDTF. The CDR3 nucleotides are TGTGCCAGCAGCTTGCCCCCCCCGGGGGTAGACACCTTC.